The text below deals with one T cell receptor beta chain. As processed by the authors: Estimates of nucleated cell counts were drawn from the amplification of reference gene primers. This table comes from immunoSEQ multiplex PCR, and its TCRdb copy is limited to in-frame clones, with some not included. From that table come the V and J calls and clone size; the DNA was used to work out D and trimming. The table lists around 350,000 clones, approximately 86% of them singletons. The source of the sample is a study of blood T cell repertoires in COVID-19. Across the whole study: The United States, Italy and Spain provided the acute and convalescent COVID-19 samples. From T cells, B-cell-depleted T cells, or PBMCs came the material, which was cDNA or gDNA.

The CDR3 has 13 residues. The V and J ends lost 3 bases and 3 bases, in that order; junction bases with no gene match: 3. Germline assignment: CDR1 SGHRS and CDR2 YFSETQ. Material for sequencing was peripheral blood. The TCR comes from a human donor in a cohort sampled during active COVID-19. The chain uses TRBV5-1 and TRBJ2-7, with 7 positions matching TRBD1. The CDR3 sequence is CASSSGQNYEQYF. In nucleotides, the CDR3 is TGCGCCAGCAGCTCGGGACAGAACTACGAGCAGTACTTC. The variable domain in full, completed from reference TRBV5-1 and TRBJ2-7, reads KAGVTQTPRYLIKTRGQQVTLSCSPISGHRSVSWYQQTPGQGLQFLFEYFSETQRNKGNFPGRFSGRQFSNSRSEMNVSTLELGDSALYLCASSSGQNYEQYFGPGTRLTVT.